This T cell receptor (beta chain) was sequenced for a study of cytomegalovirus exposure and HLA in healthy donors. At the level of the study: Of about 390 genotyped donors, more than 75% grouped in the Caucasian-associated ancestry cluster.

Study conclusions and caveats: Looking again later, the authors saw that most CMV-associated TCR beta chains seemed HLA-restricted.

13 Jbeta primers and 60 Vbeta primers were used for the PCR. Data came from immunoSEQ multiplex PCR; TCRdb stores just in-frame clones and leaves some out. This sample has more than 150,000 clones, with around 81% found just once. The germline V gene encodes CDR1 SGDLS and CDR2 YYNGEE. V gave up 0 bases and J gave up 1 base, with 10 bases separating them. This CDR3 has 15 residues. A note on this clone: The antigen is unknown.

The sequence was collected from a woman between 18 and 30 years old in good health and CMV-seropositive. Sequenced input: PBMCs. The chain combines TRBV9 with TRBJ1-1; tentatively, D is TRBD1 (5 bases). CDR3 protein: CASSVGGGANTEAFF. The CDR3 nucleotides read TGTGCCAGCAGCGTAGGAGGAGGGGCGAACACTGAAGCTTTCTTT.